This T cell receptor beta chain was observed in a study of identical twins. Findings and limits, study-wide: There was more out-of-frame TCR alpha sharing in monozygotic twins than models estimated. There is a chance that invariant MAIT and iNKT cells partially muddied zero-insertion analyses.

This clonotype was detected a few times. The antigen is undetermined. TCRdb re-called the 5' RACE reads through MiXCR, storing one row per CDR3 protein. Of approximately 700,000 distinct CDR3 sequences listed, approximately 6.1% are singletons. No donor was unhealthy or non-Caucasian. This CDR3 comprises 15 residues. Germline V gene data show CDR1 as SNHLY and CDR2 as FYNNEI. The ends were cut back, 2 bases at V and 4 bases at J, with 15 bases in the middle. Sequencing was carried out using naive T cells sorted from blood. The V call is TRBV2, the J call TRBJ2-7, with a weak D call TRBD2 (7 bases). The sequence came from a man between 18 and 29 years old in good health. The CDR3 DNA sequence: TGTGCCAGCAGTGAAAGGGGGGGCATTGTGTACGAGCAGTACTTC. Its protein product is CASSERGGIVYEQYF.